This TCR beta chain originates from a study of control samples from healthy donors and cancer patients. The table came from immunoSEQ multiplex PCR; TCRdb's copy has only in-frame clones and leaves some out. The sample lists 70,000 to 85,000 clones, 84% seen once, with around 10% in the top ten. The germline gives CDR1 MNHNY, CDR2 SVGAGI (reference sequence). J gave up 8 bases and V 6 bases, and 9 bases lay outside the gene matches. The length of the CDR3 is 14 residues. The material sequenced was PBMCs. The chain employs TRBV6-6 and TRBJ1-4; 7 bases are shared with TRBD1. The clonotype was recovered from a man in his sixties with head and neck cancer. CDR3 DNA: TGTGCCAGCAGGATAGAACAGGGGAGGGAAAAACTGTTTTTT. It codes for CASRIEQGREKLFF.